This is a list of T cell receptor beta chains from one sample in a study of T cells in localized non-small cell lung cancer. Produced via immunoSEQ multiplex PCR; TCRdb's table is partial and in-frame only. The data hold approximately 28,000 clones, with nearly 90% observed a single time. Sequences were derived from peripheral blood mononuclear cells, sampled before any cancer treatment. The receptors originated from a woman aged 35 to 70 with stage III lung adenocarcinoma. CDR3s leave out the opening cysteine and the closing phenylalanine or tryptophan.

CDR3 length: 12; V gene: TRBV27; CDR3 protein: ASSLRDSRYEQY
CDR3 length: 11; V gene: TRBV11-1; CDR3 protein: ASSSIRGYEQY
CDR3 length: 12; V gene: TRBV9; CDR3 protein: ASSPTGDPYEQY
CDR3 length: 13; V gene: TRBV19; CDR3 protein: ASSTSEGLATRQF
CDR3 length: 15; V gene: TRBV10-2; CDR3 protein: ASTGTSGGRSYNEQF
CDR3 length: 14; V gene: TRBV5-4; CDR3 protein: ASSRRTLAGGTTQY
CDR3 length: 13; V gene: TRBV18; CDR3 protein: ASSADSAANYGYT
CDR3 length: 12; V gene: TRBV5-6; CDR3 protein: ASSPSGGAGEQF
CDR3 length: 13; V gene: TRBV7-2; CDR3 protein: ASSLAGGWNQPQH
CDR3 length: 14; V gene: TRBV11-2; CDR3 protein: ASSLEAGWGTGELF
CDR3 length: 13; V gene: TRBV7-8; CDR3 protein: ASSPTGDPNQPQH
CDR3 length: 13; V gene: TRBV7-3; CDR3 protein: ASSPQSGNTGELF
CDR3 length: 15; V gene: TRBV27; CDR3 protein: ASSPLPGQGNADTQY
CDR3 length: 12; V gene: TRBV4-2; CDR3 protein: ASSQDGSTYEQY
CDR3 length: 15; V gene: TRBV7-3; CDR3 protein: ASSESLAGANTGELF
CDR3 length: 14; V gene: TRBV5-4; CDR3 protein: ASSLATTGLGETQY
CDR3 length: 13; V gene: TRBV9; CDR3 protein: ASSRDSNSNQPQH
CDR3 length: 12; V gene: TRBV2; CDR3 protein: ASSLRDRENIQY
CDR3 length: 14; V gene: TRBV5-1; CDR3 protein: ASSPGTGGEGFTQY
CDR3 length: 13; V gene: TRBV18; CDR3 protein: ASSPQTGGHSGYT
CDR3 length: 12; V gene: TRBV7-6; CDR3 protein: ASSLRLVSNEQF
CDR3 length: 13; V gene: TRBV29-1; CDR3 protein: SVVLAGPSTDMQY
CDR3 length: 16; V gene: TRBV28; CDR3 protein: ASSFPRRGSGRRDEQY
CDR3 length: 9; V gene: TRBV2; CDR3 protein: ASRIAGMKF
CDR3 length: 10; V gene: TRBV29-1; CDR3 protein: SVHSGQDTQY
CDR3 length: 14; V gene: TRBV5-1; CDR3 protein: ASSPRAGGYTGELF
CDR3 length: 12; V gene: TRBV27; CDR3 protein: ASSLGGGWYEQY
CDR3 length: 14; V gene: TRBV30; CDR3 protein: AWERPSGSGTDTQY
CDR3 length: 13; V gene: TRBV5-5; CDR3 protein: ASSRYGGAADTQY
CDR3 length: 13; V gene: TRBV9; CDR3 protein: ASSPRDRLNYGYT
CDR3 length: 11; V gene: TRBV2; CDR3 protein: ASHREVGEKLF
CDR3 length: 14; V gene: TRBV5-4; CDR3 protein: ASSLGGTSGRETQY
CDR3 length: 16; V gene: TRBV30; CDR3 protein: AWSQRGTGGNGNEKLF
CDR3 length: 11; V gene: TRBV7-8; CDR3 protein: ASSPQGQGGYT
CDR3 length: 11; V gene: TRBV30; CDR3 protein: ALRRGTNYGYT
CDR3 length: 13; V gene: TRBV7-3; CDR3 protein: ASSFAGPGGDTQY
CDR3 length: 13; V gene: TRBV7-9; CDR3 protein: ASRRRQGRGETQY
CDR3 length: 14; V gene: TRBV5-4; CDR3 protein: ASSPGASAVQETQY